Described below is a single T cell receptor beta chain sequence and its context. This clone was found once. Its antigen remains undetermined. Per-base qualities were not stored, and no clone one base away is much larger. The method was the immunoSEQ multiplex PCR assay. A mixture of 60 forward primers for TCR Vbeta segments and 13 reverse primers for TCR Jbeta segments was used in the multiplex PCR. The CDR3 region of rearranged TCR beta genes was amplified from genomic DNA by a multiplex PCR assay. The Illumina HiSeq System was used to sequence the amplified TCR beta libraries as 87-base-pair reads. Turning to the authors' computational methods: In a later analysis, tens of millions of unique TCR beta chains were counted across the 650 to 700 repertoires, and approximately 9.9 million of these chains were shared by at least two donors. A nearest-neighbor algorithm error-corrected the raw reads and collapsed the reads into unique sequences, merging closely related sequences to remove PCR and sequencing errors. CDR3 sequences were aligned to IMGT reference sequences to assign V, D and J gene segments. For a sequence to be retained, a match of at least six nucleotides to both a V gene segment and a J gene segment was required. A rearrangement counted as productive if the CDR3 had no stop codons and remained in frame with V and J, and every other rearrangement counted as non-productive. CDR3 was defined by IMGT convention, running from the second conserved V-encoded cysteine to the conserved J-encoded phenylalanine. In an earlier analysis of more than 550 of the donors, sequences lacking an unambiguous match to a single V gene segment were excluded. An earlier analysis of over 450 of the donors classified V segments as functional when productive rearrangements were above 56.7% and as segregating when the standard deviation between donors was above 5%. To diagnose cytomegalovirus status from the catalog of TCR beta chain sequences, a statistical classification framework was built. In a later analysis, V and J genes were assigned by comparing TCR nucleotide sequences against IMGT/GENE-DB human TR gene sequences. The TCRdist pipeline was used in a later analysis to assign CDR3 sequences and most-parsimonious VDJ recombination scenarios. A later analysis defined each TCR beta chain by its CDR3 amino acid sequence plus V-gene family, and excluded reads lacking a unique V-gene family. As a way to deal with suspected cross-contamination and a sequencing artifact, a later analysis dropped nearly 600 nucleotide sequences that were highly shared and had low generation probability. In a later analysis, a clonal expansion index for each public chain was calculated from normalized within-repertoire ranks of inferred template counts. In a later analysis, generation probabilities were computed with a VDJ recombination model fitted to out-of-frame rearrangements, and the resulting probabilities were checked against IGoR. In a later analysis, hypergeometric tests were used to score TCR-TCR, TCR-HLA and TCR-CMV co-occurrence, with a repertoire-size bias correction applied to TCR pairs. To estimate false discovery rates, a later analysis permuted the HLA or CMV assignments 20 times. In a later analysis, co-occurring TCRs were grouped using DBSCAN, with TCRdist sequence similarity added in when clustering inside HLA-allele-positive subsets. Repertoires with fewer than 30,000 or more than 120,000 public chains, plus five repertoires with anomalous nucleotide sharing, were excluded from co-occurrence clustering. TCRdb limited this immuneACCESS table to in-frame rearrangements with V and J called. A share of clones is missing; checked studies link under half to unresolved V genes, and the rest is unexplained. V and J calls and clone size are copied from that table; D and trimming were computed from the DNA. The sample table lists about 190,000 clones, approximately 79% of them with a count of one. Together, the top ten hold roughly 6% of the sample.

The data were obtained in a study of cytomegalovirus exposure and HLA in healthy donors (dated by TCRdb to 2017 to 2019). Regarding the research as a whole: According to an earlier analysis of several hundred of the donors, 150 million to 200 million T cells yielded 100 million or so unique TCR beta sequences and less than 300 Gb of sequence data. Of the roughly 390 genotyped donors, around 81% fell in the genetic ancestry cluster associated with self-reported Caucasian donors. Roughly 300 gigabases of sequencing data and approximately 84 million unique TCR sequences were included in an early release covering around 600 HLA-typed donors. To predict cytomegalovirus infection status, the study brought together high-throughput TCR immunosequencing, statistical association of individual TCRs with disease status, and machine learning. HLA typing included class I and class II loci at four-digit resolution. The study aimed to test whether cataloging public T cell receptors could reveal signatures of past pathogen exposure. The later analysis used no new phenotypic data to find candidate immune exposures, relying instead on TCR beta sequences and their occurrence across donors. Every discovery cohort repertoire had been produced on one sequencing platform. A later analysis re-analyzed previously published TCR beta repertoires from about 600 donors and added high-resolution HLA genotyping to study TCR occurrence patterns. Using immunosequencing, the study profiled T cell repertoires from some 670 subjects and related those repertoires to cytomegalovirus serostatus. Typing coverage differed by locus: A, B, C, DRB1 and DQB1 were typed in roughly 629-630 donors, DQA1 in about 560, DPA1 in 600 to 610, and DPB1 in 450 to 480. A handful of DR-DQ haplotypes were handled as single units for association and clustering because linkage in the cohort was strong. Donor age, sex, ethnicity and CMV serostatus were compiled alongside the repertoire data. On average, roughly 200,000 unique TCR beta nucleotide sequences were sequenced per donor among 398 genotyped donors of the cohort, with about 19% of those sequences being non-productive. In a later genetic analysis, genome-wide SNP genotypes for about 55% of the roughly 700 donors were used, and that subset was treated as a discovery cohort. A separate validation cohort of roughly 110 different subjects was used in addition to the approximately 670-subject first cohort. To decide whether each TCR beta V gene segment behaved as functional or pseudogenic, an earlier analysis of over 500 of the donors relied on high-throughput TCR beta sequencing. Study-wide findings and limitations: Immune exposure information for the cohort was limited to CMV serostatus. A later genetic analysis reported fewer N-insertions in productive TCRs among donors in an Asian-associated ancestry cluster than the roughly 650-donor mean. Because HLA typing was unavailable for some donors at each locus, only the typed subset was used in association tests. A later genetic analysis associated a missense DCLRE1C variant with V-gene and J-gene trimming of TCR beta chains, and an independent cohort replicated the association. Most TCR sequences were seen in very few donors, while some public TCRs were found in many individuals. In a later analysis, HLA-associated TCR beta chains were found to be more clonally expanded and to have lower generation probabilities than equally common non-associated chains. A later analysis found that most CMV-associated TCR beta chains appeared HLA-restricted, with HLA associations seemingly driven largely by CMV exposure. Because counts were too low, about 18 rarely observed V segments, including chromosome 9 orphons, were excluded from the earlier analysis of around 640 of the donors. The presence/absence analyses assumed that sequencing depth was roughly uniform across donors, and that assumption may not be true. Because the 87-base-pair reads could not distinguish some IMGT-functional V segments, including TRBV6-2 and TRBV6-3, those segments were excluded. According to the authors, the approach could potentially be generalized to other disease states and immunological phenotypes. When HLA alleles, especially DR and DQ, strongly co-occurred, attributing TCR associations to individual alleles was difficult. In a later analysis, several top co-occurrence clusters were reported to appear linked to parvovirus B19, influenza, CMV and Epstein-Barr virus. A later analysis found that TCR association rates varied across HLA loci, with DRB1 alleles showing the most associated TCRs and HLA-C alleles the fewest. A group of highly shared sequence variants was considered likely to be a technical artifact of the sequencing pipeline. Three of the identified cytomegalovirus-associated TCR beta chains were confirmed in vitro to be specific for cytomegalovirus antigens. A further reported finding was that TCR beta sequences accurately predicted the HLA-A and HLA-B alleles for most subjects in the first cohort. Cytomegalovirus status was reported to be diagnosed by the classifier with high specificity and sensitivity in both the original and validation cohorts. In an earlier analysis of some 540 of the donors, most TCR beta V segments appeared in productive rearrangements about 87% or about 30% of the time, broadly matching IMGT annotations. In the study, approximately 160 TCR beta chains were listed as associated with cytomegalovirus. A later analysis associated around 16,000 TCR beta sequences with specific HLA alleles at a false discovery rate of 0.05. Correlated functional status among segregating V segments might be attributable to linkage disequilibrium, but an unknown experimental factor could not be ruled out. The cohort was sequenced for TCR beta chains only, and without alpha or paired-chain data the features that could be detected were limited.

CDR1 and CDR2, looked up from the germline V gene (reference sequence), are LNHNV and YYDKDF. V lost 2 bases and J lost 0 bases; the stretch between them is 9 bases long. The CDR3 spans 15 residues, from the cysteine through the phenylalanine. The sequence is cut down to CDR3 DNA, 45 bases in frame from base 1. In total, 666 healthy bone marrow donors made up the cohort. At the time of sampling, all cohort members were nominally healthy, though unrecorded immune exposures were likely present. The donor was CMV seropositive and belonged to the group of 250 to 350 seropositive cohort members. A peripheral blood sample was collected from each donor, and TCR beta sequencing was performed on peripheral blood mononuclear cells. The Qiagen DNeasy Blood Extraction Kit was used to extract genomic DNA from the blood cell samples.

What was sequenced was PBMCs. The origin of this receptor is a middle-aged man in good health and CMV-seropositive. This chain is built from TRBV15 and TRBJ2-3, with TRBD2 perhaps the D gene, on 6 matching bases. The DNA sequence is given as TGTGCCACCAGCAGACAGGGACTTAGCACAGATACGCAGTATTTT. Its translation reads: CATSRQGLSTDTQYF. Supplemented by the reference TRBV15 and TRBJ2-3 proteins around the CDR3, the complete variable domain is DAMVIQNPRYQVTQFGKPVTLSCSQTLNHNVMYWYQQKSSQAPKLLFHYYDKDFNNEADTPDNFQSRRPNTSFCFLDIRSPGLGDTAMYLCATSRQGLSTDTQYFGPGTRLTVL.